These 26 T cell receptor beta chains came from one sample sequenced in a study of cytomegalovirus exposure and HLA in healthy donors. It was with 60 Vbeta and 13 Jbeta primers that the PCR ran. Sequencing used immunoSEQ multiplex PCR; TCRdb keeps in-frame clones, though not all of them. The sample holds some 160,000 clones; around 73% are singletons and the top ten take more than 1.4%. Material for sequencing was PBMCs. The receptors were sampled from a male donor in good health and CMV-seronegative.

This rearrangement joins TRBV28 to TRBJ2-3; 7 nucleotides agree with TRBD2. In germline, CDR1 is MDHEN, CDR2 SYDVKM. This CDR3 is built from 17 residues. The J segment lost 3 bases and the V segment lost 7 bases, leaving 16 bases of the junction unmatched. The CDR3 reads CASTLLGVSGLTDTQYF. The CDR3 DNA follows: TGTGCCAGCACCCTCCTGGGGGTTAGCGGGTTGACAGATACGCAGTATTTT.

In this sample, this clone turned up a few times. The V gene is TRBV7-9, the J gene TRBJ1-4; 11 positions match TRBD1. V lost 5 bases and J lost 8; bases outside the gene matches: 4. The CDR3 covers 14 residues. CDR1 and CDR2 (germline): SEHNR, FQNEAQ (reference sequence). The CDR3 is CASSRGQGDEKLFF. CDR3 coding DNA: TGTGCCAGCAGCCGGGGACAGGGGGACGAAAAACTGTTTTTT.

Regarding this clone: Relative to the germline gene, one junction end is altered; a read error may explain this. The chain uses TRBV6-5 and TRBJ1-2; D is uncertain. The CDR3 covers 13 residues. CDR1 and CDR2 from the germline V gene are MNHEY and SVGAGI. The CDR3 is CASRADGHYVYTF. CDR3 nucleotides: TGTGCCAGCAGAGCTGACGGCCACTATGTCTACACCTTC.

DNA of the CDR3: TGTGCCAGCAGCGTAGCCGGGACAGGGGGTGGAGAGACCCAGTACTTC. It codes for CASSVAGTGGGETQYF. The chain links TRBV9 to TRBJ2-5; 11 positions agree with TRBD1. Germline values: CDR1 SGDLS, CDR2 YYNGEE. This CDR3 is 16 amino acids long. V was pared by 0 bases and J by 4 bases, with 5 bases of the junction left unmatched. The complete variable domain, with remaining parts taken from reference TRBV9 and TRBJ2-5, reads DSGVTQTPKHLITATGQRVTLRCSPRSGDLSVYWYQQSLDQGLQFLIQYYNGEERAKGNILERFSAQQFPDLHSELNLSSLELGDSALYFCASSVAGTGGGETQYFGPGTRLLVL.

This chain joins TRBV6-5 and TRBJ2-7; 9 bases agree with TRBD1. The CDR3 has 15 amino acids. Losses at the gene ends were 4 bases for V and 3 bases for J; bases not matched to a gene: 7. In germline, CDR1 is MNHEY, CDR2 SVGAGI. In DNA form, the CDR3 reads TGTGCCAGCAGTTTTGGGACAGGGCCAGGCTACGAGCAGTACTTC. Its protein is CASSFGTGPGYEQYF.

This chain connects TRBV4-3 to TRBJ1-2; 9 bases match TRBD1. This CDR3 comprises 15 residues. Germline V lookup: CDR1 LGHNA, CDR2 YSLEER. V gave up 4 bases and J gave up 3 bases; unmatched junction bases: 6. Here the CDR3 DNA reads TGCGCCAGCAGCCGATACAGGGGGCTTGACTATGGCTACACCTTC. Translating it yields CASSRYRGLDYGYTF.

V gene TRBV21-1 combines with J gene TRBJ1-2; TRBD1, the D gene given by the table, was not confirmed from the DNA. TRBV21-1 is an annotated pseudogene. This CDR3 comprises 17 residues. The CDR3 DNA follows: TGTGCCAGCAGCATCCGCCCATTCGACAGGGATAACTATGGCTACACCTTC. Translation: CASSIRPFDRDNYGYTF.

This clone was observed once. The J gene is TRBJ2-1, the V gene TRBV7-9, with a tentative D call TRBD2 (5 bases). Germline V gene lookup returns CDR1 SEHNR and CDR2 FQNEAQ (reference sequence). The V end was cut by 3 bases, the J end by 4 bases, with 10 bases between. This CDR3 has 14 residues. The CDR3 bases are TGTGCCAGCAGCTTCGAGCGGCGATACAATGAGCAGTTCTTC. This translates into CASSFERRYNEQFF.

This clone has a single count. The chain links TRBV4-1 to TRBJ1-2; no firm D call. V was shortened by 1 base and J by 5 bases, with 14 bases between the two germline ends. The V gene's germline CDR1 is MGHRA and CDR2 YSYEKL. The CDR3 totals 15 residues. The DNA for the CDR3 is TGCGCCAGCAGCCAAGTGGCACGGGGAAAGTATGGCTACACCTTC. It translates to CASSQVARGKYGYTF.

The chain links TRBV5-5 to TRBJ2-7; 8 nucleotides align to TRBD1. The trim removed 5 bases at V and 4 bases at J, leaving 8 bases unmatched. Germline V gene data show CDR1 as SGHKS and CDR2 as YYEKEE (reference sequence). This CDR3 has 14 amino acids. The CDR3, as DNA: TGTGCCAGCAGTAAACGGACAGGGAGGTACGAGCAGTACTTC. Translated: CASSKRTGRYEQYF. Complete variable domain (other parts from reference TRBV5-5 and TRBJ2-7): DAGVTQSPTHLIKTRGQQVTLRCSPISGHKSVSWYQQVLGQGPQFIFQYYEKEERGRGNFPDRFSARQFPNYSSELNVNALLLGDSALYLCASSKRTGRYEQYFGPGTRLTVT.

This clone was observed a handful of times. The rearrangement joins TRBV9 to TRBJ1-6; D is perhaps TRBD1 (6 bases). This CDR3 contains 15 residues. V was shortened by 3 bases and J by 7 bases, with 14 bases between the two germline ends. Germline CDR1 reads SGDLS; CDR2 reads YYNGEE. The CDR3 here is CASSAYRDPNSPLHF. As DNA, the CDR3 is TGTGCCAGCAGCGCCTACAGGGATCCGAATTCACCCCTCCACTTT. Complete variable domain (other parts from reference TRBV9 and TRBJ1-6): DSGVTQTPKHLITATGQRVTLRCSPRSGDLSVYWYQQSLDQGLQFLIQYYNGEERAKGNILERFSAQQFPDLHSELNLSSLELGDSALYFCASSAYRDPNSPLHFGNGTRLTVT.

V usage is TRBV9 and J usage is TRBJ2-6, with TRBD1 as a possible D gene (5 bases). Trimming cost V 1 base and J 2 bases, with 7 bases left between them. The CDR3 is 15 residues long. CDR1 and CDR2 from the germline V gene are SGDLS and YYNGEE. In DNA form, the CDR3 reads TGTGCCAGCAGCGTACAGGGTGCTGGGGCCAACGTCCTGACTTTC. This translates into CASSVQGAGANVLTF.

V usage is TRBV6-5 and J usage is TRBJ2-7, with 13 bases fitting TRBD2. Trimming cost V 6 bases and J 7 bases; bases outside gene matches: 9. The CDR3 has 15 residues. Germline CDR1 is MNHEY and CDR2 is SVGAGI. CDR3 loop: CASSDRLAGGWEQYF. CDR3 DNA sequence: TGTGCCAGCAGCGACCGACTAGCGGGAGGCTGGGAGCAGTACTTC.

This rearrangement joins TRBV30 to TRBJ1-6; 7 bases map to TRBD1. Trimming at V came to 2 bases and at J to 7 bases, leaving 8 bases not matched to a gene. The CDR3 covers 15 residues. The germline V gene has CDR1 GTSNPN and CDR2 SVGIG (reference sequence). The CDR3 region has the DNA TGTGCCTGGAGTCCTCGGGACAGACAGAATTCACCCCTCCACTTT. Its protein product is CAWSPRDRQNSPLHF.

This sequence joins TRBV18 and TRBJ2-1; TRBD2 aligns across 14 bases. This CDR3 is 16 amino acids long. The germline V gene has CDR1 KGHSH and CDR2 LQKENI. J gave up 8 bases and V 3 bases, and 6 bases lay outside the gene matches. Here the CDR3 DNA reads TGTGCCAGCTCACCCCCCGGGACTAGCGGGAGCGATGAGCAGTTCTTC. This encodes CASSPPGTSGSDEQFF.

CDR3 bases: TGTGCCAGCAGAACCCGAACGGGCAGGGGAAGAGGCGAGCAGTACTTC. It codes for CASRTRTGRGRGEQYF. This chain connects TRBV27 to TRBJ2-7, with D possibly being TRBD1 (6 bases). V was shortened by 6 bases and J by 6 bases, with 24 bases between the two germline ends. This CDR3 has 16 residues. Per germline, CDR1 MNHEY and CDR2 SMNVEV (reference sequence).

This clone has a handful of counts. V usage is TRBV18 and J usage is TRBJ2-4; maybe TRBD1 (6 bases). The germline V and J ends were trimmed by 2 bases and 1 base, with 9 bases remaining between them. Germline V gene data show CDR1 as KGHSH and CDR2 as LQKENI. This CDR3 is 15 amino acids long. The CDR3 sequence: CASSPEGVAKNIQYF. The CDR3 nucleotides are TGTGCCAGCTCACCAGAGGGGGTGGCCAAAAACATTCAGTACTTC. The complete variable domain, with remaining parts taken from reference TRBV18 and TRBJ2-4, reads NAGVMQNPRHLVRRRGQEARLRCSPMKGHSHVYWYRQLPEEGLKFMVYLQKENIIDESGMPKERFSAEFPKEGPSILRIQQVVRGDSAAYFCASSPEGVAKNIQYFGAGTRLSVL.

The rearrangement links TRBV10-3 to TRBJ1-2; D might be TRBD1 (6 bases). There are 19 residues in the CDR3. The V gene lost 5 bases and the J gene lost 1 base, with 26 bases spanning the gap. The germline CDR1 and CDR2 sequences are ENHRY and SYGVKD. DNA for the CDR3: TGTGCCATCAGTCCTTCCTCCGGGACACCAACTATTTTTAACTATGGCTACACCTTC. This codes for CAISPSSGTPTIFNYGYTF.

CDR3 region: CASSPTVSYEQYF. The CDR3 coding sequence is TGTGCCAGCAGTCCGACAGTGTCCTACGAGCAGTACTTC. The genes are TRBV27 and TRBJ2-7; perhaps TRBD1 as D (5 bases). Between the trimmed V and J ends, which lost 5 bases and 1 base, there was a span of 9 bases. CDR3 size: 13 residues. The germline CDR1 and CDR2 sequences are MNHEY and SMNVEV (reference sequence).

This CDR3 is CASSPGGGMNTEAFF. The DNA for the CDR3 is TGTGCCAGCAGCCCAGGGGGCGGAATGAACACTGAAGCTTTCTTT. V gene TRBV9 combines with J gene TRBJ1-1; TRBD1 matches at 8 bases. CDR1 is SGDLS and CDR2 is YYNGEE in the germline V gene. V lost 4 bases and J lost 0; bases outside the gene matches: 5. CDR3 length: 15 amino acids. Based on the CDR3 plus reference TRBV9 and TRBJ1-1, the full variable domain is DSGVTQTPKHLITATGQRVTLRCSPRSGDLSVYWYQQSLDQGLQFLIQYYNGEERAKGNILERFSAQQFPDLHSELNLSSLELGDSALYFCASSPGGGMNTEAFFGQGTRLTVV.

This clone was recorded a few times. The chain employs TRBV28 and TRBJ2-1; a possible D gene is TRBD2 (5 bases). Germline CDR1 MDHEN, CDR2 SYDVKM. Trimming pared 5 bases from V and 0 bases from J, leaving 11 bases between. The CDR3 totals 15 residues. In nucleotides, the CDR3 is TGTGCCAGCAGTACAACTAGAAACTCCTACAATGAGCAGTTCTTC. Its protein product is CASSTTRNSYNEQFF.

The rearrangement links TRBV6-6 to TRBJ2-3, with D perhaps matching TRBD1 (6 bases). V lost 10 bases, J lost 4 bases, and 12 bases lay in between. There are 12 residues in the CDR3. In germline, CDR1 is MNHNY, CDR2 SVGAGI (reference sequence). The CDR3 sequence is CATGRGPDTQYF. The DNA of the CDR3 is TGTGCCACGGGCAGGGGCCCAGATACGCAGTATTTT.

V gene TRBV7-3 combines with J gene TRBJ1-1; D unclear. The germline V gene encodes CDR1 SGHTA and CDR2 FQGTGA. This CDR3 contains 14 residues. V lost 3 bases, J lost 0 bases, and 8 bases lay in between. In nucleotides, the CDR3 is TGTGCCAGCAGCTTGGTACCTATGAACACTGAAGCTTTCTTT. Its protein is CASSLVPMNTEAFF. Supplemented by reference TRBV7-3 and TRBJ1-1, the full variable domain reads GAGVSQTPSNKVTEKGKYVELRCDPISGHTALYWYRQSLGQGPEFLIYFQGTGAADDSGLPNDRFFAVRPEGSVSTLKIQRTERGDSAVYLCASSLVPMNTEAFFGQGTRLTVV.

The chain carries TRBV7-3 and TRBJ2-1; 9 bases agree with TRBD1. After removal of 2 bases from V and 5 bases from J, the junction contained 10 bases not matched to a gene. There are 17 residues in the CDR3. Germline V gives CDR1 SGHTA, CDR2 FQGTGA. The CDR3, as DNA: TGTGCCAGCAGCTTATATCGTCGGACAGGGGAAAACAATGAGCAGTTCTTC. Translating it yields CASSLYRRTGENNEQFF. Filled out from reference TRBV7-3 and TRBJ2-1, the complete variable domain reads GAGVSQTPSNKVTEKGKYVELRCDPISGHTALYWYRQSLGQGPEFLIYFQGTGAADDSGLPNDRFFAVRPEGSVSTLKIQRTERGDSAVYLCASSLYRRTGENNEQFFGPGTRLTVL.

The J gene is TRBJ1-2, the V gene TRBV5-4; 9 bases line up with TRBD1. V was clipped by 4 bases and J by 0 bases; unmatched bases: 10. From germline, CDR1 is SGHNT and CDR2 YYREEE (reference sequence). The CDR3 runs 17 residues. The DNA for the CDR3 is TGTGCCAGCAGCCCCCGGGACAGGGTCCTGGCTAACTATGGCTACACCTTC. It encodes CASSPRDRVLANYGYTF.

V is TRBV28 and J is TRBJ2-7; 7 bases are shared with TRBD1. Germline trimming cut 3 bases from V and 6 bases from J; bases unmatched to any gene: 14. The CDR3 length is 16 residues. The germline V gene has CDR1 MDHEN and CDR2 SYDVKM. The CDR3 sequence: CASSLPPGTEWVEQYF. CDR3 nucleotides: TGTGCCAGCAGTTTGCCCCCCGGGACAGAGTGGGTCGAGCAGTACTTC.